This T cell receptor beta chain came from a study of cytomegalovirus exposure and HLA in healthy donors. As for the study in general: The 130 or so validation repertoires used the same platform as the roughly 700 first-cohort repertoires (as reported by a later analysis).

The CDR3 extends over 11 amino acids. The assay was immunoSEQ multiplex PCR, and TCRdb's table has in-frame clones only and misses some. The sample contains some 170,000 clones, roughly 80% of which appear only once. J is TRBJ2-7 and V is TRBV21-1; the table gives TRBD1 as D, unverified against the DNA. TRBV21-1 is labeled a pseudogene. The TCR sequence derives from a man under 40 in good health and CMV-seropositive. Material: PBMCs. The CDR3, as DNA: TGTGCCAGCAGTCACACGCCCGAGCAGTACTTC. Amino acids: CASSHTPEQYF.